Here is one T cell receptor (beta chain) with its context. The target antigen is unknown. CDR1 is SGHVS and CDR2 is FNYEAQ in the germline V gene. Trimming at V came to 2 bases and at J to 8 bases, leaving 2 bases not matched to a gene. The CDR3 loop spans 13 amino acids. TCR beta cDNA libraries included unique molecular identifiers. The source material, 1 to 10 million T cells, gave rise to 500,000 or so cDNA molecules. TCRdb reanalysed the PCR reads using MiXCR and keeps one entry per CDR3 protein. Of 430,000 or so distinct CDR3 sequences listed, over 30% are singletons. The record originates from a study of post-analysis software for immune sequencing data. Study-wide background: Relapsing-remitting, secondary progressive and progressive-relapsing multiple sclerosis courses were included. Study-wide points: Multiple sclerosis was associated with a significant reduction in normalized Chao1 diversity relative to controls. With F measure, samples from one preparation batch clustered together strongly. With TRBV5-6, TRBV5-1 and TRBV20-1 included, 4 or 5 TRBV segments were more frequent in patients than in controls.

This receptor was obtained from a girl aged 2-15 years with multiple sclerosis. The material sequenced was blood. This sequence joins TRBV7-6 and TRBJ2-1; TRBD1 aligns across 8 bases. The CDR3 DNA follows: TGTGCCAGCAGCTTACAGGGGGCATATGAGCAGTTCTTC. Translated: CASSLQGAYEQFF.